The 24 T cell receptor beta chains presented below share a single source sample, sequenced in a study of long-term antiretroviral therapy in people with HIV. It was version v3.0 of the immunoSEQ assay that was run at survey level. Generated by immunoSEQ multiplex PCR, the TCRdb table keeps only in-frame clones and is missing some. The table records 20,000 to 30,000 clones, around 80% of them present only once. Sequencing used unsorted PBMCs, obtained 1.2 years after starting antiretroviral therapy. These receptors were collected from a middle-aged woman with HIV.

V is TRBV2 and J is TRBJ1-2; 7 bases map to TRBD1. The CDR3 extends over 15 amino acids. Trimming took 6 bases from V and 0 from J; bases not matched to a gene: 7. Germline loops: CDR1 SNHLY, CDR2 FYNNEI. CDR3 DNA: TGTGCCAGCAGCTCAAGGGACAGCGCTAACTATGGCTACACCTTC. Translation gives CASSSRDSANYGYTF.

The chain combines TRBV5-4 with TRBJ1-2; D is perhaps TRBD1 (5 bases). Trimming pared 1 base from V and 7 bases from J, leaving 17 bases between. The CDR3 has 15 amino acids. The germline V gene has CDR1 SGHNT and CDR2 YYREEE (reference sequence). For the CDR3, the DNA is TGTGCCAGCAGCTTGCGCGGGGGAGTGTTGGGTGGCTACACCTTC. Protein: CASSLRGGVLGGYTF.

The chain is built from TRBV7-2 and TRBJ1-1; a weak D match, TRBD1 (5 bases). Trimming pared 5 bases from V and 3 bases from J, leaving 13 bases between. The germline V gene has CDR1 SGHTA and CDR2 FQGNSA. The CDR3 runs to 14 residues. The CDR3 sequence: CASSRDGKYTEAFF. The DNA for the CDR3 is TGTGCCAGCAGCCGGGACGGGAAATACACTGAAGCTTTCTTT.

This clone was counted between two and nine times. V usage is TRBV6-5 and J usage is TRBJ2-1; D possibly corresponds to TRBD2 (5 bases). Trimming removed 0 bases at V and 9 bases at J, with 6 bases between. The germline V gene has CDR1 MNHEY and CDR2 SVGAGI. The CDR3 spans 12 residues. DNA of the CDR3: TGTGCCAGCAGTTACTCAGGGAGTGAGCAGTTCTTC. Protein sequence: CASSYSGSEQFF.

V usage is TRBV28 and J usage is TRBJ1-4; 7 bases match TRBD1. In germline, CDR1 is MDHEN, CDR2 SYDVKM. V lost 2 bases to trimming and J lost 4 bases; unmatched junction nucleotides: 7. CDR3 length equals 16 residues. For the CDR3, the DNA is TGTGCCAGCAGTTTACTCCCGGGACAGCATAATGAAAAACTGTTTTTT. It specifies CASSLLPGQHNEKLFF.

J is TRBJ1-2 and V is TRBV9, with 8 positions matching TRBD1. Germline V lookup: CDR1 SGDLS, CDR2 YYNGEE. The trim removed 4 bases at V and 3 bases at J, leaving 11 bases unmatched. CDR3 length: 16 amino acids. CDR3 nucleotide sequence: TGTGCCAGCAGCTCTCCGGGCAGGGGGCTTGACTATGGCTACACCTTC. Amino acids: CASSSPGRGLDYGYTF.

The V and J genes are TRBV11-2 and TRBJ2-1; perhaps D is TRBD1 or TRBD2 (5 bases each). Trimming cost V 0 bases and J 6 bases, with 18 bases left between them. The CDR3 extends over 17 amino acids. Germline loops: CDR1 SGHAT, CDR2 FQNNGV. For the CDR3, the DNA is TGTGCCAGCAGCTTAGAGGGGTCTACGGGACCGACCAATGAGCAGTTCTTC. Residues: CASSLEGSTGPTNEQFF.

V and J are TRBV5-6 and TRBJ1-6, with D maybe TRBD1 (6 bases). Trimming took 4 bases from V and 8 from J, leaving 16 bases between them. Looked up from germline, CDR1 is SGHDT and CDR2 is YYEEEE. The CDR3 spans 15 residues. As DNA, the CDR3 is TGTGCCAGCAGCACCCAGAACAGGGCTTATTCACCCCTCCACTTT. Translation: CASSTQNRAYSPLHF.

This chain links TRBV25-1 with TRBJ2-1, with 8 bases that match TRBD2. V shed 5 bases, J shed 3 bases, and the junction held 3 bases outside the gene matches. This CDR3 region has 14 residues. The V gene's germline CDR1 is MGHDK and CDR2 SYGVNS. Here the CDR3 DNA reads TGTGCCAGCAGTCCGGGACTAGGCTACAATGAGCAGTTCTTC. Translating it yields CASSPGLGYNEQFF.

The V and J genes are TRBV10-3 and TRBJ1-2; D is uncertain. This CDR3 is 13 amino acids long. From germline, CDR1 is ENHRY and CDR2 SYGVKD. The V and J ends lost 4 bases and 8 bases respectively, with 14 bases between them. CDR3 DNA sequence: TGTGCCATCAGTGGGACGGGCCCCCTAGGCTACACCTTC. Encoded protein: CAISGTGPLGYTF.

The rearrangement links TRBV11-2 to TRBJ2-3; D perhaps matches TRBD2 (6 bases). V lost 0 bases to trimming and J lost 1 base, with 11 bases between them. CDR1 and CDR2 from the germline V gene are SGHAT and FQNNGV. This CDR3 is built from 16 residues. CDR3 in amino acids: CASSLEGGIGTDTQYF. The CDR3 nucleotides read TGTGCCAGCAGCTTAGAGGGCGGGATAGGCACAGATACGCAGTATTTT.

The CDR3 DNA reads as TGTGCCAGCAGTACGGGGGATACGCAGTATTTT. Translated, it gives CASSTGDTQYF. The chain combines TRBV9 with TRBJ2-3; possibly TRBD2 for D (5 bases). The germline V gene encodes CDR1 SGDLS and CDR2 YYNGEE. The CDR3 runs to 11 residues. Trimming took 5 bases from V and 6 from J, leaving 7 bases between them.

The chain carries TRBV30 and TRBJ1-2, with D perhaps TRBD1 (5 bases). Germline assignment: CDR1 GTSNPN and CDR2 SVGIG (reference sequence). The CDR3 runs to 10 residues. V dropped 5 bases and J dropped 7 bases, with 8 bases sitting between them. CDR3 DNA sequence: TGTGCCTGGCTTGGGGGTGGCTACACCTTC. It translates to CAWLGGGYTF.

This chain connects TRBV7-9 to TRBJ1-2, with 11 bases that match TRBD1. V dropped 1 base and J dropped 7; count of bases not matched to a gene: 2. The CDR3 runs to 14 residues. The V gene's germline CDR1 is SEHNR and CDR2 FQNEAQ (reference sequence). CDR3 region: CASSLGGTGGGYTF. CDR3 bases: TGTGCCAGCAGCTTAGGCGGGACAGGGGGTGGCTACACCTTC.

The genes are TRBV6-5 and TRBJ2-3; D is unresolved. The CDR3 has 13 residues. Between the trimmed V and J ends, which lost 2 bases and 0 bases, there was a span of 3 bases. Germline lookup yields CDR1 MNHEY and CDR2 SVGAGI. The CDR3 DNA reads TGTGCCAGCAGTTACGGGAGCACAGATACGCAGTATTTT. Protein: CASSYGSTDTQYF.

This clone came up a few times. This chain joins TRBV6-6 and TRBJ1-3; D gene ambiguous. The CDR3 totals 13 residues. Germline V gene sequence: CDR1 MNHNY, CDR2 SVGAGI (reference sequence). Trimming cost V 7 bases and J 4 bases, with 11 bases left between them. CDR3 sequence reads: CASTQLGGNTIYF. The CDR3 DNA is TGTGCCAGCACACAGCTGGGAGGAAACACCATATATTTT.

The J gene is TRBJ2-3, the V gene TRBV30, with TRBD2 matching 14 bases. Germline lookup yields CDR1 GTSNPN and CDR2 SVGIG (reference sequence). The CDR3 extends over 17 amino acids. V lost 5 bases to trimming and J lost 2 bases; unmatched junction nucleotides: 9. For the CDR3, the DNA is TGTGCCTGGGAAATCGGGACTAGCGGGAGAACCACAGATACGCAGTATTTT. This sequence encodes CAWEIGTSGRTTDTQYF.

The chain recombines TRBV5-4 with TRBJ2-5, with D maybe TRBD1 (6 bases). Germline V gene data show CDR1 as SGHNT and CDR2 as YYREEE (reference sequence). The CDR3 is 15 residues long. V lost 6 bases and J 4 bases, leaving 19 bases between the germline ends. The CDR3 protein is CASNYGQGRGETQYF. CDR3 DNA sequence: TGTGCCAGCAACTATGGCCAGGGCAGGGGAGAGACCCAGTACTTC.

The rearrangement uses TRBV6-6 and TRBJ2-1; the D gene could be TRBD1 or TRBD2 (5 bases each). This CDR3 has 15 residues. V was trimmed by 6 bases and J by 2 bases, leaving 14 bases between them. Germline V gene lookup returns CDR1 MNHNY and CDR2 SVGAGI (reference sequence). The CDR3 protein is CASSPGPPAYNEQFF. In DNA, the CDR3 is TGTGCCAGCAGCCCGGGACCCCCCGCCTACAATGAGCAGTTCTTC.

This clone was seen a single time. The chain links TRBV9 to TRBJ2-7, with TRBD1 identical over 7 bases. CDR1 is SGDLS, CDR2 YYNGEE, per germline. V shed 0 bases, J shed 3 bases, and the junction held 3 bases outside the gene matches. CDR3 length: 14 amino acids. The CDR3 here is CASSVGQGNYEQYF. Written as DNA, the CDR3 is TGTGCCAGCAGCGTAGGACAGGGCAACTACGAGCAGTACTTC.

The chain recombines TRBV5-8 with TRBJ1-5; TRBD1 aligns across 8 bases. This CDR3 contains 14 residues. The ends lost 6 bases at V and 4 bases at J; junction bases unmatched: 6. The V gene's germline CDR1 is SGHTS and CDR2 YDEGEE. CDR3 bases: TGTGCCAGCACCTCAGGGGGCAGGAATCAGCCCCAGCATTTT. Amino acid sequence: CASTSGGRNQPQHF. The variable domain in full, with the rest retrieved from reference TRBV5-8 and TRBJ1-5, is EAGVTQSPTHLIKTRGQQATLRCSPISGHTSVYWYQQALGLGLQFLLWYDEGEERNRGNFPPRFSGRQFPNYSSELNVNALELEDSALYLCASTSGGRNQPQHFGDGTRLSIL.

This chain links TRBV18 with TRBJ1-2, with D maybe TRBD1 (6 bases). The V end was cut by 3 bases, the J end by 4 bases, with 15 bases between. This CDR3 is built from 15 residues. Germline V gene data show CDR1 as KGHSH and CDR2 as LQKENI. This CDR3 reads CASSPQTGIGYGYTF. CDR3 sequence (DNA): TGTGCCAGCTCACCCCAGACAGGAATCGGCTATGGCTACACCTTC.

The V and J genes are TRBV30 and TRBJ1-1; 7 bases match TRBD1. The CDR3 contains 13 residues. With V trimmed by 3 bases and J by 6 bases, 7 bases remained unmatched. The germline V gene encodes CDR1 GTSNPN and CDR2 SVGIG (reference sequence). The CDR3 loop reads CAWRPKGGPEAFF. CDR3 in DNA: TGTGCCTGGAGACCGAAAGGGGGCCCTGAAGCTTTCTTT.

This sequence joins TRBV2 and TRBJ2-1; a weak D match, TRBD1 (9 bases). Trimming stripped 7 bases from V and 4 bases from J, with 14 bases between. Germline CDR1 reads SNHLY; CDR2 reads FYNNEI. This CDR3 region has 14 residues. This chain's CDR3 is CASTGGTGYNEQFF. In DNA, the CDR3 is TGTGCCAGCACGGGAGGGACAGGGTACAATGAGCAGTTCTTC.